Sequencing of this T cell receptor (beta chain) was carried out in a study of T-cell reconstitution after alpha-beta-depleted transplantation in children (dated by TCRdb to 2016 to 2017). For the wider study: Using TCR repertoire profiling, the study quantitatively followed how T-cell immune reconstitution unfolded in children after TCRalphabeta/CD19-depleted allogeneic hematopoietic cell transplantation.

V loses 2 bases, J loses 1 base, and the germline ends lie 9 bases apart. As encoded in the germline V gene, CDR1 is MGHDK while CDR2 is SYGVNS. The CDR3 spans 15 residues, from the cysteine through the phenylalanine. Only the CDR3 DNA stays, 45 bases, in frame from base 1. About this clonotype itself: This clone's antigen is unknown. The record has no base qualities; no much larger clone is one base away.

The method was PCR. The instrument was an Illumina HiSeq 2500. TCR library preparation used molecular barcoding, with unique molecular identifiers applied to normalize quantification of the TCRbeta repertoire. TCRdb handled the public reads itself, with Q25 trimming in fastp and clone calling in MiXCR, and kept productive beta chains. CDR3 protein sequences are deduplicated, and each keeps its most common genes and DNA. Across this sample there are approximately 400,000 distinct CDR3 sequences, with under 13% seen only once. The ten largest account for roughly 5% of the sample. The sequence was obtained from a human donor who donated a stem cell graft to a child with acute myeloid leukemia. The V gene is TRBV25-1 and the J gene is TRBJ2-1; a confident D gene designation cannot be given. The starting material was PBMCs from the stem cell graft donor, obtained from the stem cell graft. The DNA sequence is given as TGTGCCAGCAGTGAAGAGGCAGGTTCCTACAATGAGCAGTTCTTC. Its translation reads: CASSEEAGSYNEQFF.